The rows below give T cell receptor beta chains drawn from one sample of a study of blood T cells in healthy people across ages. MiXCR, run by TCRdb on the 5' RACE reads, gives a single entry per CDR3 protein. Found here are 550,000 to 800,000 distinct CDR3 sequences, 32% of them singletons; the top ten hold approximately 15%. Sample: blood. All receptors derive from an elderly woman in good health. Both conserved end residues are trimmed from each CDR3. D genes are given only for firm matches.

V: TRBV4-1; J: TRBJ2-1; D: -; CDR3: ASSKGGEQF
V: TRBV12-3/TRBV12-4; J: TRBJ2-1; D: TRBD1; CDR3: ASSPGQGAINEQF
V: TRBV20-1; J: TRBJ2-3; D: -; CDR3: SASPPGSPGGTQY
V: TRBV30; J: TRBJ1-2; D: -; CDR3: AWTGDLYGYT
V: TRBV7-9; J: TRBJ2-1; D: -; CDR3: ASSPVPIDEQF
V: TRBV10-3; J: TRBJ1-2; D: -; CDR3: AISESMLAQGYT
V: TRBV7-2; J: TRBJ2-7; D: -; CDR3: ASSLRGPTGHEQY
V: TRBV9; J: TRBJ2-1; D: TRBD2; CDR3: ASSRTSGGQRGNEQF
V: TRBV5-6; J: TRBJ2-7; D: -; CDR3: ASRFRVGPGSYEQY
V: TRBV20-1; J: TRBJ2-1; D: TRBD1; CDR3: SPGQGANEQF
V: TRBV30; J: TRBJ2-7; D: -; CDR3: ALRGGPLGEQY
V: TRBV20-1; J: TRBJ1-6; D: -; CDR3: SARAKGLGNSPRH
V: TRBV30; J: TRBJ2-6; D: -; CDR3: AWSVPGLFSGANVLT
V: TRBV4-1; J: TRBJ1-4; D: -; CDR3: ASSPGGGTNEKLF
V: TRBV7-9; J: TRBJ1-5; D: -; CDR3: ASSPGTGNNQPQH
V: TRBV7-2; J: TRBJ2-5; D: -; CDR3: ASSLALLRETQY
V: TRBV14; J: -; D: -; CDR3: ASSPLTGPGLSEQY
V: TRBV4-1; J: TRBJ1-4; D: -; CDR3: ASSQESGAKLF
V: TRBV6-5; J: TRBJ2-7; D: TRBD1; CDR3: ASSEDRGAYEQY
V: TRBV9; J: TRBJ2-5; D: TRBD2; CDR3: ASSVEVASGGSQY
V: TRBV18; J: TRBJ2-1; D: -; CDR3: ASSPGQSSYNEQF
V: TRBV7-2; J: TRBJ1-4; D: -; CDR3: ASSKSGSTNEKLF
V: TRBV3-1; J: TRBJ2-7; D: -; CDR3: ASSRNYEQY
V: TRBV19; J: TRBJ2-5; D: TRBD2; CDR3: ASSLGVAGDGTQY
V: TRBV10-3; J: TRBJ1-5; D: TRBD1; CDR3: AISDPDRTLYGPQH
V: TRBV3-1; J: TRBJ1-4; D: -; CDR3: ASSQDRGLVYEKLF
V: TRBV12-3/TRBV12-4; J: TRBJ2-2; D: -; CDR3: ASSFGAGNTGELF
V: TRBV29-1; J: TRBJ2-1; D: -; CDR3: SVEGGRNRVNEQF
V: TRBV7-2; J: TRBJ1-1; D: -; CDR3: ASSPGWQGRTEAF
V: TRBV20-1; J: -; D: -; CDR3: SAKPDQTFSYEQY
V: TRBV7-2; J: TRBJ2-2; D: -; CDR3: ATPVGSNTGELF
V: TRBV7-2; J: TRBJ2-1; D: TRBD2; CDR3: ASSFISTSGNNEQF
V: TRBV7-2; J: TRBJ1-1; D: -; CDR3: ASSLVLGITEAF
V: TRBV5-5; J: TRBJ2-7; D: -; CDR3: ASSHQEGRNGQY
V: TRBV29-1; J: TRBJ1-1; D: -; CDR3: SVEAVIGNTEAF
V: TRBV25-1; J: TRBJ2-4; D: -; CDR3: ASSESTVLAKNIQY
V: TRBV29-1; J: TRBJ2-1; D: TRBD1; CDR3: SVTGTGASNEQF
V: TRBV20-1; J: TRBJ2-3; D: TRBD1; CDR3: GQGSTFTDTQY
V: TRBV20-1; J: TRBJ1-5; D: -; CDR3: SARTQNRGNQPQH
V: TRBV9; J: TRBJ1-2; D: TRBD1; CDR3: ASSATGWDLYGYT
V: TRBV7-2; J: TRBJ2-1; D: TRBD2; CDR3: ASSVSSGPYNEQF
V: TRBV7-3; J: TRBJ2-2; D: TRBD2; CDR3: ASSGLGLAAGELF
V: TRBV15; J: TRBJ2-3; D: -; CDR3: ATSRGGAGRQDTQY
V: TRBV12-3/TRBV12-4; J: TRBJ2-1; D: TRBD1; CDR3: ASSRDRASGNEQF
V: TRBV4-1; J: TRBJ2-1; D: TRBD1; CDR3: ASSQDRQGALSSYNEQF
V: TRBV20-1; J: TRBJ2-3; D: -; CDR3: SLSPTDTQY
V: TRBV7-8; J: TRBJ2-6; D: TRBD1; CDR3: ASSSLRDSHRGGANVLT